The 16 T cell receptor beta chains reported below all come from one sample, sequenced in a study of molecular identifiers for immune sequencing clone quantification. A single record per CDR3 protein comes from TCRdb applying MiXCR to the PCR reads. The repertoire holds under 600,000 distinct CDR3 sequences, with roughly 23% as singletons. The sample comprised naive CD8+ T cells from blood, with Jurkat cell RNA spiked in. Described subset: FACS-sorted CD8+CD4-CCR7+CD45RA+ naive T cells. These receptors all come from a human donor in good health. Some libraries in this study had Jurkat cell RNA spiked in.

This clonotype was seen only a few times. The chain joins TRBV24-1 to TRBJ2-3, with TRBD1 identical over 10 bases. Losses at the gene ends were 5 bases for V and 6 bases for J; bases not matched to a gene: 7. The CDR3 spans 15 residues. Germline CDR1 reads KGHDR; CDR2 reads SFDVKD. The CDR3 loop reads CATSAPGQGWDTQYF. The CDR3 DNA reads as TGTGCCACCAGTGCGCCGGGACAGGGGTGGGATACGCAGTATTTT.

This clonotype was seen at least ten times. The chain couples TRBV6-1 to TRBJ2-5; D is ambiguous. Germline CDR1 reads MNHNS; CDR2 reads SASEGT. V gave up 11 bases and J gave up 2 bases, with 24 bases separating them. The CDR3 has 16 amino acids. CDR3 region: CASSSPTTGPQETQYF. CDR3 DNA sequence: TGTGCCTCTTCTTCCCCAACAACGGGCCCACAAGAGACCCAGTACTTC.

In its sample, this clonotype was seen many times. The CDR3 coding sequence is TGTGCCAGCAGCGGTCGCAGGATGTTAGCTAATGAAAAACTGTTTTTT. Its protein product is CASSGRRMLANEKLFF. The rearrangement links TRBV21-1 to TRBJ1-4. TRBV21-1 is recorded as a pseudogene. The CDR3 consists of 16 residues.

This clonotype was detected ten times or more. CDR3 protein: CASSRGTSGGNEQFF. In DNA, the CDR3 is TGTGCCAGCAGTAGAGGGACTAGCGGAGGGAATGAGCAGTTCTTC. The chain uses TRBV7-8 and TRBJ2-1; 11 bases fit TRBD2. Germline V gives CDR1 SGHVS, CDR2 FQNEAQ. There are 15 residues in the CDR3. V lost 6 bases to trimming and J lost 7 bases; unmatched junction nucleotides: 8.

The sample holds a few counts of this clonotype. V is TRBV20-1 and J is TRBJ2-7; no reliable D call. The germline V gene has CDR1 DFQATT and CDR2 SNEGSKA (reference sequence). CDR3 size: 9 residues. Trimming took 7 bases from V and 4 from J, leaving 5 bases between them. CDR3 nucleotide sequence: TGCAGTGACAAATACGAGCAGTACTTC. This sequence encodes CSDKYEQYF.

Notes on this clonotype: One end of the junction fails to match germline, which may point to a read error. The chain recombines TRBV20-1 with TRBJ2-5; 9 bases are a match to TRBD1. CDR3 length: 12 residues. Looked up from germline, CDR1 is DFQATT and CDR2 is SNEGSKA (reference sequence). The CDR3 bases are TGCCGTGCCCTGGGACAGGGAGAGACCCAGTACTTC. Translation gives CRALGQGETQYF.

The sample holds one count of this clonotype. One base away lies a much larger clone, so this may be a sequencing read error. This chain links TRBV7-2 with TRBJ2-5; TRBD2 agrees at 10 bases. Germline V gene lookup returns CDR1 SGHTA and CDR2 FQGNSA. The CDR3 runs to 15 residues. Written as DNA, the CDR3 is TGTGCCGGCAGCCCCGGGACTAGCGTATTCGAGACCCAGTACTTC. Its protein product is CAGSPGTSVFETQYF. The full variable domain, rest sourced from reference TRBV7-2 and TRBJ2-5, is GAGVSQSPSNKVTEKGKDVELRCDPISGHTALYWYRQSLGQGLEFLIYFQGNSAPDKSGLPSDRFSAERTGGSVSTLTIQRTQQEDSAVYLCAGSPGTSVFETQYFGPGTRLLVL.

This clonotype showed up just a few times. The chain recombines TRBV27 with TRBJ2-3; maybe TRBD1 (5 bases). The CDR3 totals 13 residues. Germline CDR1 and CDR2: MNHEY and SMNVEV (reference sequence). Trimming cost V 6 bases and J 11 bases, with 18 bases left between them. The CDR3 loop is CASSLTPQQGQYF. CDR3 coding DNA: TGTGCCAGCAGCCTTACCCCTCAGCAGGGGCAGTATTTT.

This clonotype came up many times. The chain couples TRBV7-2 to TRBJ1-5, with D unclear. The CDR3 spans 14 residues. Per the germline V gene, CDR1 is SGHTA and CDR2 is FQGNSA. Trimming removed 6 bases from V and 4 bases from J, with 13 bases in between. This chain's CDR3 is CASSFGPRNQPQHF. DNA for the CDR3: TGTGCCAGCAGTTTCGGACCCCGGAATCAGCCCCAGCATTTT.

The table lists this clonotype with a few counts. Germline and junction disagree at one end, which may indicate a read error. The rearrangement joins TRBV29-1 to TRBJ1-2, with a weak D call TRBD1 (6 bases). Germline assignment: CDR1 SQVTM and CDR2 ANQGSEA. This CDR3 spans 14 amino acids. CDR3 in DNA: TGCAGCGTTGATTTGGGGGGGCAAGGCTATGACTACACCTTC. As protein: CSVDLGGQGYDYTF.

This clonotype was seen a handful of times. The chain recombines TRBV9 with TRBJ1-1; D gene unclear. The CDR3 totals 14 residues. Germline values: CDR1 SGDLS, CDR2 YYNGEE. The V end lost 1 base, the J end lost 2 bases, and 9 bases lay between the germline ends. Here the CDR3 DNA reads TGTGCCAGCAGCGTAACAGACCTAAACACTGAAGCTTTCTTT. Its protein product is CASSVTDLNTEAFF. Supplemented by reference TRBV9 and TRBJ1-1, the full variable domain reads DSGVTQTPKHLITATGQRVTLRCSPRSGDLSVYWYQQSLDQGLQFLIQYYNGEERAKGNILERFSAQQFPDLHSELNLSSLELGDSALYFCASSVTDLNTEAFFGQGTRLTVV.

The gene calls are TRBV30 and TRBJ2-1; D is perhaps TRBD2 (6 bases). The V end was cut by 2 bases, the J end by 1 base, with 12 bases between. The germline V gene has CDR1 GTSNPN and CDR2 SVGIG (reference sequence). The CDR3 covers 15 residues. For the CDR3, the DNA is TGTGCCTGGAGTAGTGGGACTTCGTCCTACAATGAGCAGTTCTTC. This gives the protein CAWSSGTSSYNEQFF.

This chain links TRBV12-5 with TRBJ1-2, with TRBD1 as a possible D gene (5 bases). The V end was cut by 7 bases, the J end by 2 bases, with 17 bases between. CDR1 and CDR2 from the germline V gene are LGHNT and FRNRAP. This CDR3 is 15 amino acids long. CDR3 bases: TGTGCTAGTGCCAATGCGGGACTTTCGAACTATGGCTACACCTTC. As protein: CASANAGLSNYGYTF.

The rearrangement joins TRBV7-9 to TRBJ2-1; D assignment may be TRBD1 or TRBD2 (5 bases each). V gave up 1 base and J gave up 8 bases, with 15 bases separating them. The length of the CDR3 is 15 residues. Germline CDR1 is SEHNR and CDR2 is FQNEAQ (reference sequence). The CDR3 DNA is TGTGCCAGCAGCTTAGTCCAATGGGGGTTTCATGAGCAGTTCTTC. Amino acids: CASSLVQWGFHEQFF.

This clonotype was counted many times. This chain uses TRBV10-3 with TRBJ1-1; a weak D match, TRBD1 (6 bases). The germline V gene encodes CDR1 ENHRY and CDR2 SYGVKD. The ends were cut back, 10 bases at V and 4 bases at J, with 10 bases in the middle. The CDR3 covers 11 residues. The CDR3 DNA reads as TGTGCCACAGGGGACGGCACTGAAGCTTTCTTT. It encodes CATGDGTEAFF.

Comments on this clonotype: The junction departs from germline at one end; a sequencing error may be responsible. This chain uses TRBV19 with TRBJ2-7; D might be TRBD1 (5 bases). The germline V gene has CDR1 LNHDA and CDR2 SQIVND (reference sequence). The CDR3 covers 13 residues. The CDR3: CAVQGNDSYEQHF. CDR3 nucleotides: TGTGCAGTTCAGGGTAATGACTCCTACGAGCAGCACTTC.